This T cell receptor beta chain was recovered during a study of blood T cell repertoires in COVID-19. Produced via immunoSEQ multiplex PCR; TCRdb's table is partial and in-frame only. The profile shows around 380,000 clones, more than 65% of them singletons. The sequence was collected from a human donor with acute or convalescent COVID-19. The donor label of this sample is uncertain. The sequencing sample was made of peripheral blood.

CDR3 protein: CASSPIPDRGQPQHF. The CDR3 DNA is TGTGCCAGCAGCCCTATACCGGACAGGGGCCAGCCCCAGCATTTT. The V gene is TRBV5-5, the J gene TRBJ1-5; TRBD1 aligns across 9 bases. The CDR3 extends over 15 amino acids. CDR1 is SGHKS, CDR2 YYEKEE, per germline (reference sequence). V shed 4 bases, J shed 7 bases, and the junction held 9 bases outside the gene matches.